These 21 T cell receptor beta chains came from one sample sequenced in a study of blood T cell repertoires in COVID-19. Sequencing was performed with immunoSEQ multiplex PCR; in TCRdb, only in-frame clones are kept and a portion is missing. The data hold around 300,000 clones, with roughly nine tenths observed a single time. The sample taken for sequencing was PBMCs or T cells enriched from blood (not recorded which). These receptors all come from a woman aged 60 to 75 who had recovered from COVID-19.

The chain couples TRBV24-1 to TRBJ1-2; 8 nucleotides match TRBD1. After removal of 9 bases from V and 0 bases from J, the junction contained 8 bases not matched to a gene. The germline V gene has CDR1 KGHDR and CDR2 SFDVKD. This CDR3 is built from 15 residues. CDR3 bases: TGTGCCACCCAAGTTGGACAGGGAGCTAACTATGGCTACACCTTC. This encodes CATQVGQGANYGYTF.

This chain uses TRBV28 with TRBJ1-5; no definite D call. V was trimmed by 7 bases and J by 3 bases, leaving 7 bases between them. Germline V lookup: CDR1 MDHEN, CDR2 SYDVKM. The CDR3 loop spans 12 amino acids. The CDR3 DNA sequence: TGTGCCAGCAAGAGGGTCAATCAGCCCCAGCATTTT. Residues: CASKRVNQPQHF.

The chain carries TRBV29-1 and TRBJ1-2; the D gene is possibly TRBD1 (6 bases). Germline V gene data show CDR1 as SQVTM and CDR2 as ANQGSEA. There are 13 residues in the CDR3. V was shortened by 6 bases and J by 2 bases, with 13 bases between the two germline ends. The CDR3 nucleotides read TGCAGCGTCTTCAGACAGGAAAACTATGGCTACACCTTC. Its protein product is CSVFRQENYGYTF.

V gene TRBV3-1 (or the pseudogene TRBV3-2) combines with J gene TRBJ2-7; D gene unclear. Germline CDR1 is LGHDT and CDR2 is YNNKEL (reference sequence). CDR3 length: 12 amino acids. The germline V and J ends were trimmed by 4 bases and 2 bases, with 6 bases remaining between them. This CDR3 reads CASSLTPYEQYF. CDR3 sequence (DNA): TGTGCCAGCAGCCTTACACCCTACGAGCAGTACTTC.

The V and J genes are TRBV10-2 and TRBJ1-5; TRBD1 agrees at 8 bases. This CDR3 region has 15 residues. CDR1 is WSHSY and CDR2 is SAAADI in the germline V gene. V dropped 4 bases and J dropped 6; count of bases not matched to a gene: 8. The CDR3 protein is CASSVAGGEGQPQHF. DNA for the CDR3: TGCGCCAGCAGTGTAGCAGGGGGCGAGGGTCAGCCCCAGCATTTT.

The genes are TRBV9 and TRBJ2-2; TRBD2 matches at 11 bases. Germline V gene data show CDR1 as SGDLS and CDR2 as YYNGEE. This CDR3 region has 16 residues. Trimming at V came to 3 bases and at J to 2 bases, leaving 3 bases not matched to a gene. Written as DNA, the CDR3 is TGTGCCAGCAGCGATAGCGGGGGGGCAAACACCGGGGAGCTGTTTTTT. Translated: CASSDSGGANTGELFF.

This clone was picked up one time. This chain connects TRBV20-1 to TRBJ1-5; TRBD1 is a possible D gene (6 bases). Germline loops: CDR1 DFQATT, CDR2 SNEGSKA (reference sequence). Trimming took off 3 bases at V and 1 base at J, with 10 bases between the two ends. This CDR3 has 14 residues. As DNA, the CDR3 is TGCAGTGCTAGTGCAGGGGCCAGCAATCAGCCCCAGCATTTT. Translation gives CSASAGASNQPQHF.

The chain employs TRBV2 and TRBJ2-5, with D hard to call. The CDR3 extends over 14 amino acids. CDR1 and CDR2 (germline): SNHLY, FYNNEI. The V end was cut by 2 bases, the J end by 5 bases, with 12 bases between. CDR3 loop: CASSESSPRETQYF. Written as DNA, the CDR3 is TGTGCCAGCAGTGAATCAAGCCCCCGGGAGACCCAGTACTTC.

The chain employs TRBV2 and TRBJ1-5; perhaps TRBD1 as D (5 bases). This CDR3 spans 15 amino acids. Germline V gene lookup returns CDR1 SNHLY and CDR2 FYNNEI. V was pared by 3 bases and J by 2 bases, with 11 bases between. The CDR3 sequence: CASSDGGGGNQPQHF. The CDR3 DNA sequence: TGTGCCAGCAGTGACGGAGGAGGGGGCAATCAGCCCCAGCATTTT.

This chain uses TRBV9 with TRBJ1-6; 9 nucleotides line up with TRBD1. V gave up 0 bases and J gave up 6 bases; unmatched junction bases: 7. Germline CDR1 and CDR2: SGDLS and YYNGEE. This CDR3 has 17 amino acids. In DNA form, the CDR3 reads TGTGCCAGCAGCGTAGCTGGACAGGGGATTGGTAATTCACCCCTCCACTTT. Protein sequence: CASSVAGQGIGNSPLHF.

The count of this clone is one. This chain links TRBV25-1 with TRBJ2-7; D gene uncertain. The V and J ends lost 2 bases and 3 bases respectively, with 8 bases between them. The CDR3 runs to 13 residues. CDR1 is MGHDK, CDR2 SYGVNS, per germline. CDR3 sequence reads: CASSEQLLYEQYF. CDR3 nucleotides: TGTGCCAGCAGTGAACAGTTGCTCTACGAGCAGTACTTC.

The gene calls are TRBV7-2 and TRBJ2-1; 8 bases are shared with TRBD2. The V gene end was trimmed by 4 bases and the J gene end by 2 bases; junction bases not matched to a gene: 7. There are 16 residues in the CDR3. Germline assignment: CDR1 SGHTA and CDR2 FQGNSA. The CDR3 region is CASSSRAGGPYNEQFF. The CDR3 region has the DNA TGTGCCAGCAGCTCTAGGGCGGGGGGTCCCTACAATGAGCAGTTCTTC.

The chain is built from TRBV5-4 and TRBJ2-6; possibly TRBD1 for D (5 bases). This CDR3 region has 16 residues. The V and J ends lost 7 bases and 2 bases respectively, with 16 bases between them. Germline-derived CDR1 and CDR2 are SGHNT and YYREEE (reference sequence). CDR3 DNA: TGTGCCAGCGCCCACCCGACAGTCACTGGGGCCAACGTCCTGACTTTC. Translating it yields CASAHPTVTGANVLTF.

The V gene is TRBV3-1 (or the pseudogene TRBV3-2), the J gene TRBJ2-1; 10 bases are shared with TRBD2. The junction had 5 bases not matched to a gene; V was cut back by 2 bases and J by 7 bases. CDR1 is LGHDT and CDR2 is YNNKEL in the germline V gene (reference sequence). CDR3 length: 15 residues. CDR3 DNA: TGTGCCAGCAGCCAATATCTAGCGGGAGAAAATGAGCAGTTCTTC. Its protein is CASSQYLAGENEQFF.

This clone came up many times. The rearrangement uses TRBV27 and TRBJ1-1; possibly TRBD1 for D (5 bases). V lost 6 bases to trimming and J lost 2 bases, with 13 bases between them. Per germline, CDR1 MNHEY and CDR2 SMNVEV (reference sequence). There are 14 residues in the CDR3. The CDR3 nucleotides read TGTGCCAGCAGACCTGACAGCTCAAACACTGAAGCTTTCTTT. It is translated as CASRPDSSNTEAFF.

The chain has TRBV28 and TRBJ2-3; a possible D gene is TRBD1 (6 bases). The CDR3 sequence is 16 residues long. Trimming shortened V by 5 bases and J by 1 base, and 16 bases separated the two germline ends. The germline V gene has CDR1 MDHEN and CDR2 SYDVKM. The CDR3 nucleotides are TGTGCCAGCAGTCGATCCAGGGGTGTAGGCACAGATACGCAGTATTTT. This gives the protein CASSRSRGVGTDTQYF.

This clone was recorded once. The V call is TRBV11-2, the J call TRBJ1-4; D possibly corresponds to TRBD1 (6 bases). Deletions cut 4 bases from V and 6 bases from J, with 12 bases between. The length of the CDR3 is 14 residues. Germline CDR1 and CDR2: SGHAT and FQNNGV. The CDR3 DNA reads TGTGCCAGCAGCTCAGGGGAAGCGGATGAAAAACTGTTTTTT. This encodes CASSSGEADEKLFF.

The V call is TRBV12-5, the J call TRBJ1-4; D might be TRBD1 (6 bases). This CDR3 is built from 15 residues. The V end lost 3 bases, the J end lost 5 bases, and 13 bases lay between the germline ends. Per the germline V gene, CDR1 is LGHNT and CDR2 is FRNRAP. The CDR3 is CASGFRGGRNEKLFF. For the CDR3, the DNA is TGTGCTAGTGGTTTTAGGGGGGGGAGAAATGAAAAACTGTTTTTT.

The CDR3, as DNA: TGTGCCAGCATTCTACAGGGGGCGTCTAACTATGGCTACACCTTC. Amino acid sequence: CASILQGASNYGYTF. The J gene is TRBJ1-2, the V gene TRBV6-5; TRBD1 aligns across 9 bases. This CDR3 contains 15 residues. With 7 bases clipped from V and 0 bases from J, the junction kept 6 bases outside the gene matches. Germline V gene sequence: CDR1 MNHEY, CDR2 SVGAGI.

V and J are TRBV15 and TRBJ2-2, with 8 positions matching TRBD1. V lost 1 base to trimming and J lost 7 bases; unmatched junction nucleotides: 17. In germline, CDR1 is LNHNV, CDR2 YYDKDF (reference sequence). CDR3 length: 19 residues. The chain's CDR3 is CATSRVAGTGLSLSGELFF. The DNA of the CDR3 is TGTGCCACCAGCAGAGTTGCCGGGACAGGCCTATCCTTGAGCGGGGAGCTGTTTTTT.

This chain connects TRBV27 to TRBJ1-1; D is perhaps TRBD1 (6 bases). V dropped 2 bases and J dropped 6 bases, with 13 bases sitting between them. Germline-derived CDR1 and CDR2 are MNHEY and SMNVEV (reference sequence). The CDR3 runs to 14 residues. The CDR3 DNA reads TGTGCCAGCAGTTTACGGGGGGCGCGGTCTGAAGCTTTCTTT. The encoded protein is CASSLRGARSEAFF.